Listed below are T cell receptor beta chains from one sample, sequenced in a study of cytomegalovirus exposure and HLA in healthy donors. The method was immunoSEQ multiplex PCR; TCRdb's version includes in-frame clones alone and lacks a portion of them. The repertoire includes 60,000 to 90,000 clones, roughly 92% of them detected once, and about 0.63% sits in the top ten. Sequencing used PBMCs. These receptors all stem from a woman in her late teens or twenties in good health and CMV-seronegative. The CDR3 runs from the conserved cysteine through the conserved F or W. Fields, in order: D gene, clone size, V gene, J gene, CDR3 protein, CDR3 DNA. D genes are given only for firm matches. Size tells how often a clone was seen (once, few, many) or the class of an expanded clone, and some rows leave it out.

d_gene: -
abundance: -
v_gene: TRBV11-2
j_gene: TRBJ2-2
CDR3aa: CASSWGATGELFF
CDR3nt: TGTGCCAGCTCCTGGGGAGCCACCGGGGAGCTGTTTTTT

d_gene: -
abundance: -
v_gene: TRBV4-1
j_gene: TRBJ2-7
CDR3aa: CASSQVTSLIKQYF
CDR3nt: TGCGCCAGCAGCCAAGTCACTTCGCTGATCAAGCAGTACTTC

d_gene: -
abundance: -
v_gene: TRBV7-8
j_gene: TRBJ1-6
CDR3aa: CASLRSYNSPLHF
CDR3nt: TGTGCCAGCTTGCGGTCCTATAATTCACCCCTCCACTTT

d_gene: -
abundance: -
v_gene: TRBV27
j_gene: TRBJ1-2
CDR3aa: CASSLAGSYGYTF
CDR3nt: TGTGCCAGCAGTTTGGCAGGATCCTATGGCTACACCTTC

d_gene: -
abundance: -
v_gene: TRBV14
j_gene: TRBJ2-7
CDR3aa: CASSQEEAGSSFPEQYF
CDR3nt: TGTGCCAGCAGCCAAGAAGAGGCCGGGTCTTCATTTCCCGAGCAGTACTTC

d_gene: -
abundance: -
v_gene: TRBV28
j_gene: TRBJ2-1
CDR3aa: CASSSDQEQGYNEQFF
CDR3nt: TGTGCCAGCAGTTCAGATCAGGAGCAGGGATACAATGAGCAGTTCTTC

d_gene: TRBD2
abundance: once
v_gene: TRBV9
j_gene: TRBJ2-7
CDR3aa: CASSVESGGTYEQYF
CDR3nt: TGTGCCAGCAGCGTAGAGAGCGGGGGAACCTACGAGCAGTACTTC

d_gene: -
abundance: -
v_gene: TRBV7-2
j_gene: TRBJ1-2
CDR3aa: CASSLTLGGGGYTF
CDR3nt: TGTGCCAGCAGCTTAACTCTTGGGGGCGGCGGCTACACCTTC

d_gene: TRBD2
abundance: -
v_gene: TRBV7-6
j_gene: TRBJ2-2
CDR3aa: CASSLASSGGTGELFF
CDR3nt: TGTGCCAGCAGCTTAGCGTCTAGCGGGGGGACCGGGGAGCTGTTTTTT

d_gene: -
abundance: -
v_gene: TRBV15
j_gene: TRBJ1-6
CDR3aa: CATSERTGGDSPLHF
CDR3nt: TGTGCCACCAGCGAGCGAACGGGGGGCGATTCACCCCTCCACTTT

d_gene: -
abundance: -
v_gene: TRBV7-2
j_gene: TRBJ1-1
CDR3aa: CASSLSFLDRNTEAFF
CDR3nt: TGTGCCAGCAGCTTATCTTTTTTGGACAGGAACACTGAAGCTTTCTTT

d_gene: -
abundance: -
v_gene: TRBV27
j_gene: TRBJ1-5
CDR3aa: CASTPRGGFGTSNQPQHF
CDR3nt: TGTGCCAGCACTCCAAGGGGGGGCTTTGGGACGAGCAATCAGCCCCAGCATTTT

d_gene: -
abundance: -
v_gene: TRBV21-1
j_gene: TRBJ1-5
CDR3aa: CASSKNRSHESNQPQHF
CDR3nt: TGTGCCAGCAGCAAAAACCGGAGCCATGAGAGCAATCAGCCCCAGCATTTT

d_gene: -
abundance: -
v_gene: TRBV28
j_gene: TRBJ1-6
CDR3aa: CASSTRQTVSPLHF
CDR3nt: TGTGCCAGCAGCACCAGACAGACTGTTTCACCCCTCCACTTT

d_gene: -
abundance: -
v_gene: TRBV7-9
j_gene: TRBJ1-2
CDR3aa: CASSLGVGGYTF
CDR3nt: TGTGCCAGCAGCTTAGGGGTCGGGGGCTACACCTTC

d_gene: -
abundance: -
v_gene: TRBV19
j_gene: TRBJ2-7
CDR3aa: CASSSRWGDGHEQYF
CDR3nt: TGTGCCAGTAGTAGTCGGTGGGGGGACGGCCACGAGCAGTACTTC

d_gene: TRBD1
abundance: once
v_gene: TRBV5-8
j_gene: TRBJ1-2
CDR3aa: CASSLYAGGFFGYTF
CDR3nt: TGTGCCAGCAGCTTGTATGCAGGGGGCTTCTTCGGCTACACCTTC

d_gene: TRBD1
abundance: -
v_gene: TRBV19
j_gene: TRBJ1-1
CDR3aa: CASSGPDRLKFSEAFF
CDR3nt: TGTGCCAGTAGTGGGCCGGACAGGTTGAAGTTCTCTGAAGCTTTCTTT

d_gene: -
abundance: once
v_gene: TRBV21-1
j_gene: TRBJ2-2
CDR3aa: CASSKSADFANTGELFF
CDR3nt: TGTGCCAGCAGCAAATCGGCCGACTTCGCGAACACCGGGGAGCTGTTTTTT

d_gene: TRBD2
abundance: -
v_gene: TRBV6-4
j_gene: TRBJ2-3
CDR3aa: CASSDSRGGTDTQYF
CDR3nt: TGTGCCAGCAGTGACTCGCGGGGGGGCACAGATACGCAGTATTTT

d_gene: TRBD1
abundance: once
v_gene: TRBV11-1
j_gene: TRBJ2-1
CDR3aa: CASSPQGAQEQFF
CDR3nt: TGTGCCAGCAGCCCACAGGGGGCGCAGGAGCAGTTCTTC

d_gene: -
abundance: -
v_gene: TRBV2
j_gene: TRBJ1-4
CDR3aa: CASKRSGEKLFF
CDR3nt: TGTGCCAGCAAGAGATCGGGGGAAAAACTGTTTTTT